This TCR beta chain was sequenced in a study of blood T cell repertoires in COVID-19. Clones were sequenced by immunoSEQ multiplex PCR, and TCRdb holds only the in-frame ones, with some missing. The data hold approximately 190,000 clones, with 84% observed a single time. The germline V gene encodes CDR1 SSHAT and CDR2 FNYEAQ (reference sequence). Unmatched junction bases numbered 6, after V lost 5 bases and J lost 3 bases. CDR3 length: 15 amino acids. The source material was PBMCs or T cells enriched from blood (not recorded which). V and J are TRBV7-7 and TRBJ1-3; 8 bases line up with TRBD1. The TCR comes from a woman in her 30s who had been exposed to COVID-19. The CDR3 DNA follows: TGTGCCAGCAGCCACGGGACAGGCGGTGGAAACACCATATATTTT. Protein: CASSHGTGGGNTIYF.